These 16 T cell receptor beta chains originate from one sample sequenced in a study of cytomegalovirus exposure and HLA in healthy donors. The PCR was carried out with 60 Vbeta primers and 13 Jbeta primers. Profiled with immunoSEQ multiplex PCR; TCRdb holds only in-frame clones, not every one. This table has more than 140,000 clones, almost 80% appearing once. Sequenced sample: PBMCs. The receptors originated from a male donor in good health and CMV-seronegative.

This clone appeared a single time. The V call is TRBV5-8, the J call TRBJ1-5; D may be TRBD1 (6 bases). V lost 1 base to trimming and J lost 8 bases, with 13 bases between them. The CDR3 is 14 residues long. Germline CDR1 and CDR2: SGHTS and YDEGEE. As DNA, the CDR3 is TGTGCCAGCAGCTTGCCCAGGGGCATGAAGCCCCAGCATTTT. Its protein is CASSLPRGMKPQHF.

The CDR3 DNA reads TGTGCCATCAGCCAGGGGGACGGAGGCTACACCTTC. Protein sequence: CAISQGDGGYTF. The V gene is TRBV10-3, the J gene TRBJ1-2; 7 nucleotides match TRBD1. The CDR3 loop spans 12 amino acids. Germline V CDR1 and CDR2: ENHRY, SYGVKD. V lost 6 bases and J lost 8; bases outside the gene matches: 6.

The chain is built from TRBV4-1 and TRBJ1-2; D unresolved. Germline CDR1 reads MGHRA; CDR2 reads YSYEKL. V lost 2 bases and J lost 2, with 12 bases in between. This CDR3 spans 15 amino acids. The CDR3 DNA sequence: TGCGCCAGCAGCCAATCCACGGACTTAAACTATGGCTACACCTTC. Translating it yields CASSQSTDLNYGYTF.

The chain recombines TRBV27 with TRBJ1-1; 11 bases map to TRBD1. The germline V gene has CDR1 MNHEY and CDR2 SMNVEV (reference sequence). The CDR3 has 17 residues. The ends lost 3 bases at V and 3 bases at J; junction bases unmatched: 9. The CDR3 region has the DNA TGTGCCAGCAGTTTCCGCGGACAGGGGGCGCAGGACACTGAAGCTTTCTTT. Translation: CASSFRGQGAQDTEAFF.

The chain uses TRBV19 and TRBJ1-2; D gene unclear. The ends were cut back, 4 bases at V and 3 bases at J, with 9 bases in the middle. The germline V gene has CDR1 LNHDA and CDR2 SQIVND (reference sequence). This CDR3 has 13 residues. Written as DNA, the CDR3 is TGTGCCAGTAGTACGCGGGTACACTATGGCTACACCTTC. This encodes CASSTRVHYGYTF.

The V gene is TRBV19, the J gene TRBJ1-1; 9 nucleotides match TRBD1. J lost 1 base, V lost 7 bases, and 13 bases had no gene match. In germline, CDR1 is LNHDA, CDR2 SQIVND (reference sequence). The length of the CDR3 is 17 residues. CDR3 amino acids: CASIQTGTGSWNTEAFF. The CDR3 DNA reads TGTGCCAGTATCCAAACCGGGACAGGGTCGTGGAACACTGAAGCTTTCTTT. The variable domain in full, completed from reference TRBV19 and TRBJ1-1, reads DGGITQSPKYLFRKEGQNVTLSCEQNLNHDAMYWYRQDPGQGLRLIYYSQIVNDFQKGDIAEGYSVSREKKESFPLTVTSAQKNPTAFYLCASIQTGTGSWNTEAFFGQGTRLTVV.

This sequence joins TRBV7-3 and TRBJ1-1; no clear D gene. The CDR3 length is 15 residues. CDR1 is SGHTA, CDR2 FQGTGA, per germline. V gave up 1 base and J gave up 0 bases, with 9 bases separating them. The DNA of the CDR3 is TGTGCCAGCAGCTTAATGCAGGCGATGAACACTGAAGCTTTCTTT. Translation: CASSLMQAMNTEAFF.

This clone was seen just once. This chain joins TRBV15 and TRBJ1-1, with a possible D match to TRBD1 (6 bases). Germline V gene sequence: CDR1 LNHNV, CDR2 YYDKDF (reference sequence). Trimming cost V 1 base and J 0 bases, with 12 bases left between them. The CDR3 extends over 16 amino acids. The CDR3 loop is CATSRGEGDVNTEAFF. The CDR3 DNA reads TGTGCCACCAGCAGAGGCGAGGGGGACGTGAACACTGAAGCTTTCTTT.

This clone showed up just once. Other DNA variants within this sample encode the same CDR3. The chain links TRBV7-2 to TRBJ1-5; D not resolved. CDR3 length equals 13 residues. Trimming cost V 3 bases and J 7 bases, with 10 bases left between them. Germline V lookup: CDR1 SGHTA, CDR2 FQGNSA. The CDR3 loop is CASSFGKGQPQHF. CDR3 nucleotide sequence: TGTGCCAGCAGCTTCGGGAAGGGACAGCCCCAGCATTTT.

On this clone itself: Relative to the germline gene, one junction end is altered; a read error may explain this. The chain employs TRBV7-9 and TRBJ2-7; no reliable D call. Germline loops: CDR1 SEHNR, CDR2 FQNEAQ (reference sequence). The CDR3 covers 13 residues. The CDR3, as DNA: TGTTCCAGCAGCACAGATGGCGAATACGAGCAGTACTTC. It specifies CSSSTDGEYEQYF.

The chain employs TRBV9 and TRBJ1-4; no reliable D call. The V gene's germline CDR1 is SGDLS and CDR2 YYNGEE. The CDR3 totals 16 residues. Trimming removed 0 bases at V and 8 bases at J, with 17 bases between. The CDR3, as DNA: TGTGCCAGCAGCGTAGGTCAGCGGCCGGGGAACGAAAAACTGTTTTTT. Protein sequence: CASSVGQRPGNEKLFF.

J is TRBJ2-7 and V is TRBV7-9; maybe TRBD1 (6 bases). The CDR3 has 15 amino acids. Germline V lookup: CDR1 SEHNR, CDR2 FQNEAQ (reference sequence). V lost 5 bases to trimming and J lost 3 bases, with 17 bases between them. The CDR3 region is CASSPPTGPLYEQYF. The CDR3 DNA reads TGTGCCAGCAGCCCTCCGACAGGCCCTCTCTACGAGCAGTACTTC.

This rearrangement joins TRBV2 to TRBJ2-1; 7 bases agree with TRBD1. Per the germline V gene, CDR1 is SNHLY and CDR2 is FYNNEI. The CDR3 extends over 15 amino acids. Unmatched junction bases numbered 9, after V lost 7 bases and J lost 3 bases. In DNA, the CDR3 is TGTGCCAGCAAGAAACAGGGGAATCTCTACAATGAGCAGTTCTTC. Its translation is CASKKQGNLYNEQFF.

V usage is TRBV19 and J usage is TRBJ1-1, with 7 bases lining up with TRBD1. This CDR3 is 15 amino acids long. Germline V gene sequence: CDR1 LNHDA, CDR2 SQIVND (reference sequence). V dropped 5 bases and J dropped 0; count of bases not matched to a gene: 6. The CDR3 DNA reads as TGTGCCAGTAGTGTAATGACAGGGATGAACACTGAAGCTTTCTTT. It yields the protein CASSVMTGMNTEAFF.

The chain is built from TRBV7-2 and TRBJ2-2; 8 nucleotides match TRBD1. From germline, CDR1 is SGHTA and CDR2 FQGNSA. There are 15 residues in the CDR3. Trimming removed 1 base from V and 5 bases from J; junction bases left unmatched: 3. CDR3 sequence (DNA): TGTGCCAGCAGCTTAGGGACAGGGTCGACCGGGGAGCTGTTTTTT. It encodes CASSLGTGSTGELFF. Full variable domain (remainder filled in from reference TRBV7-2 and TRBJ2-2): GAGVSQSPSNKVTEKGKDVELRCDPISGHTALYWYRQSLGQGLEFLIYFQGNSAPDKSGLPSDRFSAERTGGSVSTLTIQRTQQEDSAVYLCASSLGTGSTGELFFGEGSRLTVL.

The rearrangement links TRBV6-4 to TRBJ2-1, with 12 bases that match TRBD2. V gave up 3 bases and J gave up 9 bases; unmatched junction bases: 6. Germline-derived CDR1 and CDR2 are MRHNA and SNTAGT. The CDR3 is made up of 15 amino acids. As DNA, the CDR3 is TGTGCCAGCAGTGAGTCACTAGCGGGAGGTGGTGAGCAGTTCTTC. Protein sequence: CASSESLAGGGEQFF.